This is a list of T cell receptor beta chains from one sample in a study of T cells in Graves' hyperthyroidism and ophthalmopathy. TCRdb recomputed calls from the multiplex PCR reads with MiXCR, one row per CDR3 protein. The sample gives fewer than 550,000 distinct CDR3 sequences, less than 20% of which show up once; over 7.5% is in the top ten. The sequencing sample was made of blood. Source of these receptors: a woman between 18 and 30 years old with Graves' hyperthyroidism. Each CDR3 is given with its conserved first and last residue. The D gene is left open where the match is weak. Clone size, where shown, is once, few, many, or a class for clones that have expanded.

TRBV20-1	TRBJ1-3	-	-	TGCAGTGCGAGGCTGCCGAACACCATATATTTT	CSARLPNTIYF
TRBV4-1	TRBJ2-4	-	TRBD2	TGCGCCAGCAGCCCAATAATAACACTAGCGGGGGGCCTGAAAGCCAAAAACATTCAGTACTTC	CASSPIITLAGGLKAKNIQYF
TRBV14	TRBJ2-7	-	-	TGTGCCAGCAGCCAAGGTTTGGCACGAAAAGTCCTAAACTACGAGCAGTACTTC	CASSQGLARKVLNYEQYF
TRBV30	TRBJ1-5	many	-	TGTGCCTGGAGTCCCTATGGGGTTCATCAGCCCCAGCATTTT	CAWSPYGVHQPQHF
TRBV5-4	TRBJ2-7	once	TRBD1	TGTGCCATCCGCGACAGGGGGTCTTACGAGCAGTACTTC	CAIRDRGSYEQYF
TRBV7-2	TRBJ2-3	many	TRBD2	TGTGCCAGCAGCTCCGAAGCCCTCGGGACTAGCGGGGGGAGCGCCTTGGATACGCAGTATTTT	CASSSEALGTSGGSALDTQYF
TRBV18	TRBJ1-5	many	TRBD1	TGTGCCAGCTCACCATTTATGGGGACAGGGGATCAGCCCCAGCATTTT	CASSPFMGTGDQPQHF
TRBV12-3/TRBV12-4	TRBJ2-7	many	-	TGTGCCAGCAGTTATTCACCGAGCTCCTACGAGCAGTACTTC	CASSYSPSSYEQYF
TRBV27	TRBJ2-7	many	-	TGTGCCAGCAGTTTCCGACAGGCCTACGAGCAGTACTTC	CASSFRQAYEQYF
TRBV27	TRBJ2-7	many	TRBD1	TGTGCCAGCAGCCCCTTAGACAGGGGTCCCTACGAGCAGTACTTC	CASSPLDRGPYEQYF
TRBV9	TRBJ2-3	few	-	TGTGCCAGCAGCGTAGTGGGCAAGGGTGACACAGATACGCAGTATTTT	CASSVVGKGDTDTQYF
TRBV29-1	TRBJ2-7	-	TRBD2	TGCAGCGTTTCTACTAGCGGGAGGTCCTACGAGCAGTACTTC	CSVSTSGRSYEQYF
TRBV7-8	TRBJ2-3	many	-	TGTGCCAGCAGCTATAACGGACCGACGGATACGCAGTATTTT	CASSYNGPTDTQYF
TRBV3-1	TRBJ2-1	few	TRBD2	TGTGCCAGCAGCCCCAGAGCGGGGCGGGGGGCCAATGAGCAGTTCTTC	CASSPRAGRGANEQFF
TRBV2	TRBJ2-1	-	-	TGTGCCAGCAGGAGCTTAAGGTCTTGGAATGAGCAGTTCTTC	CASRSLRSWNEQFF
TRBV5-1	TRBJ1-4	few	TRBD1	TGCGCCAGCGCCCGGGACAGGAATGAAAAACTGTTTTTT	CASARDRNEKLFF
TRBV18	TRBJ2-1	many	-	TGTGCCAGCTCTCCTATGGGCCCGTGGGACAATGAGCAGTTCTTC	CASSPMGPWDNEQFF
TRBV12-3/TRBV12-4	TRBJ2-7	many	TRBD2	TGTGCCAGCAGTTTCGGTATAGCGGGGCCCTCCTACGAGCAGTACTTC	CASSFGIAGPSYEQYF
TRBV10-3	TRBJ2-7	many	TRBD1	TGTGCCATCAGTGAGTCGGGACAGACCTACGAGCAGTACTTC	CAISESGQTYEQYF
TRBV2	TRBJ1-6	-	TRBD1	TGTGCCAGTCTAGGGGGCTTTAATTCACCCCTCCACTTT	CASLGGFNSPLHF
TRBV3-1	TRBJ1-2	-	-	TGTGCCAGCAGCCGGGCAGGGAATGGCTACACCTTC	CASSRAGNGYTF
TRBV19	TRBJ2-3	-	-	TGTGCCAGTAACCCAGTAGGTCCGGCCAGTCCAACAGATACGCAGTATTTT	CASNPVGPASPTDTQYF
TRBV7-2	TRBJ2-7	-	-	TGTGCCAGCAGCTCATCCCGGGATACCCGATTCTCCTACGAGCAGTACTTC	CASSSSRDTRFSYEQYF
TRBV19	TRBJ1-5	-	-	TGTGCCAGTAGTCCCCGCAAAGGGGTCGATCAGCCCCAGCATTTT	CASSPRKGVDQPQHF
TRBV4-2	TRBJ2-1	-	-	TGTGCCAGCAGCCAAGATAGTGGAGGGTCCCGACTGTACAATGAGCAGTTCTTC	CASSQDSGGSRLYNEQFF
TRBV28	TRBJ2-1	many	TRBD1	TGTGCCAGCAGTCCCCCCGGGACAGCCAACAATGAGCAGTTCTTC	CASSPPGTANNEQFF
TRBV10-1	TRBJ2-3	many	-	TGCGCCAGCAGTGAGCCCCTTCGAAGCACAGATACGCAGTATTTT	CASSEPLRSTDTQYF
TRBV4-1	TRBJ2-1	few	-	TGCGCCAGCAGCCAAGATCCTAGCGCAAGCTCCTACAATGAGCAGTTCTTC	CASSQDPSASSYNEQFF
TRBV6-1	TRBJ2-1	many	-	TGTGCCAGCAGCGACAGGGGGTCTAGCGGGGACAATGAGCAGTTCTTC	CASSDRGSSGDNEQFF
TRBV28	TRBJ1-6	many	-	TGTGCCAGTAAGGGGTCCTATAATTCACCCCTCCACTTT	CASKGSYNSPLHF
TRBV3-1	TRBJ2-7	many	TRBD2	TGTGCCAGCAGCCCCGATTCTAGCGGGAGCTCCTACGAGCAGTACTTC	CASSPDSSGSSYEQYF
TRBV25-1	TRBJ2-2	-	-	TGTGCCGCCTCATCTGACGGAACGAACACCGGGGAGCTGTTTTTT	CAASSDGTNTGELFF
TRBV24-1	TRBJ2-7	many	TRBD1	TGTGCCACCAGTGATTGGGACAGGGGGAAAGAGGAGCAGTACTTC	CATSDWDRGKEEQYF
TRBV5-1	TRBJ2-5	many	-	TGTGCCAGCAGTCTGGGACCGCAAGAGACCCAGTACTTC	CASSLGPQETQYF
TRBV9	TRBJ1-6	many	-	TGTGCCAGCAGCGTAAGTGGCGGATCACCCCTCCACTTT	CASSVSGGSPLHF
TRBV28	TRBJ2-3	many	TRBD2	TGTGCCAGCAGTTTATCTTTTGGGGTAGTAGCGGGGGGATTACAGACAGATACGCAGTATTTT	CASSLSFGVVAGGLQTDTQYF
TRBV19	TRBJ1-1	many	-	TGTGCCAGTAGTATACACGCAGGGACGGTCACTGAAGCTTTCTTT	CASSIHAGTVTEAFF
TRBV18	TRBJ2-1	-	-	TGTGCCAGCTCACCAATGGGGGAGGTGGTAGATGAGCAGTTCTTC	CASSPMGEVVDEQFF
TRBV3-1	TRBJ2-7	many	-	TGTGCCAGCAGCTCCCACGCCCGCACAACCTACGAGCAGTACTTC	CASSSHARTTYEQYF
TRBV7-2	TRBJ1-2	few	-	TGTGCCAGCAGCTTAGTCCCCAGAACTAACTATGGCTACACCTTC	CASSLVPRTNYGYTF
TRBV30	TRBJ2-1	many	-	TGTGCCTGGAGTGTACGCACGGACAATGAGCAGTTCTTC	CAWSVRTDNEQFF
TRBV10-3	TRBJ2-7	many	TRBD1	TGTGCCATCAGAGACAGGGAGAGCTCCTACGAGCAGTACTTC	CAIRDRESSYEQYF
TRBV9	TRBJ2-5	few	TRBD2	TGTGCCAGCAGCGGGAAACCCGCTGGCGTAGCGGGGGGCCCCGGGGAGACCCAGTACTTC	CASSGKPAGVAGGPGETQYF
TRBV9	TRBJ2-1	many	-	TGTGCCAGCAGCGTAGTGGGACTCCAAGAGCAGTTCTTC	CASSVVGLQEQFF
TRBV2	TRBJ2-2	many	TRBD2	TGTGCCAGCGGGGGGGACGGGTCGAACACCGGGGAGCTGTTTTTT	CASGGDGSNTGELFF
TRBV19	TRBJ2-3	-	TRBD2	TGTGCCAGTAGTATGGGGGGGGTCACAGATACGCAGTATTTT	CASSMGGVTDTQYF
TRBV19	TRBJ2-2	many	-	TGTGCCAGTAGTATTTCCAGCCGGAACACCGGGGAGCTGTTTTTT	CASSISSRNTGELFF
TRBV5-1	TRBJ2-7	many	-	TGCGCCAGCAGCTTGGGTTCGGACAGCGACCCTACTTCCTACGAGCAGTACTTC	CASSLGSDSDPTSYEQYF
TRBV30	TRBJ1-6	many	TRBD1	TGTGCCTGGGGGACAGGGGCCAATTCACCCCTCCACTTT	CAWGTGANSPLHF
TRBV12-5	TRBJ2-3	few	TRBD1	TGTGCTAGTGGGGGAATCACAGGGGGTTTCACAGATACGCAGTATTTT	CASGGITGGFTDTQYF
TRBV20-1	TRBJ2-1	many	TRBD2	TGCAGTTTCCCGGTCGGACTAGCAGTTTGGAATGAGCAGTTCTTC	CSFPVGLAVWNEQFF
TRBV7-2	TRBJ2-3	many	TRBD2	TGTGCCAGCAGCCTGGCTCCGCTAGCGGGCGCCGGCACAGATACGCAGTATTTT	CASSLAPLAGAGTDTQYF
TRBV28	TRBJ1-6	many	-	TGTGCCAGCCGGTCACTTATGGGACCGATTAATTCACCCCTCCACTTT	CASRSLMGPINSPLHF
TRBV25-1	TRBJ2-7	few	-	TGTGCCAGCAGTGAATTCCACGAGCAGTACTTC	CASSEFHEQYF
TRBV4-1	TRBJ2-1	few	-	TGCGCCAGCAGCCAAGTAGGGAACAATGAGCAGTTCTTC	CASSQVGNNEQFF